Listed below are T cell receptor beta chains from one sample, sequenced in a study of CD8 T cells in ankylosing spondylitis. From the 5' RACE reads, TCRdb called clonotypes with MiXCR, one entry per CDR3 protein. The table shows roughly 450,000 distinct CDR3 sequences, with more than 25% occurring only once. Sequencing was carried out using blood, either unsorted or a sorted T cell fraction (not recorded which). These receptor sequences come from a male donor with ankylosing spondylitis. Each CDR3 is given with its conserved first and last residue. D genes are given only for firm matches. Where a row states a size, it is once, few, many or the class of an expanded clone; other rows omit it.

V: TRBV4-2
J: TRBJ2-2
size: -
D: -
CDR3: CASSQDGLSGGELFF
DNA: TGTGCCAGCAGCCAAGACGGCCTCTCGGGCGGGGAGCTGTTTTTT

V: TRBV5-1
J: TRBJ2-2
size: -
D: -
CDR3: CASCEGGDTGELFF
DNA: TGCGCCAGCTGCGAAGGGGGGGACACCGGGGAGCTGTTTTTT

V: TRBV24-1
J: TRBJ2-7
size: -
D: -
CDR3: CATSDSAAGHQYSGQYF
DNA: TGTGCCACCAGTGATTCCGCTGCGGGACACCAGTATTCCGGGCAGTACTTC

V: TRBV28
J: TRBJ2-3
size: -
D: TRBD1
CDR3: CASSWTGIGDTQYF
DNA: TGTGCCAGCAGTTGGACAGGGATTGGAGATACGCAGTATTTT

V: TRBV10-3
J: TRBJ2-3
size: -
D: -
CDR3: CAISAGNHLLTDTQYF
DNA: TGTGCCATCAGTGCGGGAAACCATCTACTCACAGATACGCAGTATTTT

V: TRBV3-1
J: TRBJ2-7
size: few
D: TRBD2
CDR3: CASSQEGLLREFTEQYF
DNA: TGTGCCAGCAGCCAAGAAGGGTTGCTGCGGGAGTTCACCGAGCAGTACTTC

V: TRBV20-1
J: TRBJ2-3
size: -
D: -
CDR3: CSAGFGDTQYF
DNA: TGCAGTGCGGGGTTCGGCGATACGCAGTATTTT

V: TRBV4-2
J: TRBJ1-2
size: -
D: TRBD1
CDR3: CASSQEAGGVDRYTF
DNA: TGTGCCAGCAGCCAGGAGGCAGGGGGGGTTGATCGCTACACCTTC

V: TRBV4-1
J: TRBJ2-3
size: -
D: TRBD2
CDR3: CASSQDWGLATGGWDTQYF
DNA: TGCGCCAGCAGCCAAGATTGGGGACTAGCGACCGGCGGTTGGGATACGCAGTATTTT

V: TRBV21-1
J: TRBJ2-6
size: -
D: -
CDR3: CASSTLPGLSWFSVLTF
DNA: TGTGCCAGCAGTACCCTTCCGGGGCTGTCGTGGTTCAGCGTCCTGACTTTC

V: TRBV3-1
J: TRBJ2-1
size: few
D: -
CDR3: CASGEDRFYNEQFF
DNA: TGTGCCAGCGGGGAGGACAGGTTTTACAATGAGCAGTTCTTC

V: TRBV25-1
J: TRBJ1-6
size: -
D: -
CDR3: CASTGVLDSPLHF
DNA: TGTGCCAGCACAGGGGTCTTGGATTCACCCCTCCACTTT

V: TRBV7-2
J: TRBJ2-7
size: few
D: -
CDR3: CASSLDRNLYEQYF
DNA: TGTGCCAGCAGCTTAGACAGGAACCTCTACGAGCAGTACTTC

V: TRBV7-9
J: TRBJ2-7
size: -
D: -
CDR3: CASSLDGPTEQYF
DNA: TGTGCCAGCAGCTTAGATGGGCCTACCGAGCAGTACTTC

V: TRBV20-1
J: TRBJ2-1
size: -
D: TRBD2
CDR3: CSARRLAGVYRNEQFF
DNA: TGCAGTGCTAGACGACTAGCGGGAGTGTATCGAAATGAGCAGTTCTTC